The rows below give T cell receptor beta chains drawn from one sample of a study of blood T cell repertoires in COVID-19. Measured with immunoSEQ multiplex PCR; TCRdb has only the in-frame clones, and not every one. The table has fewer than 250,000 clones, roughly 84% seen once. The sequencing sample was made of PBMCs or T cells enriched from blood (not recorded which). These receptor sequences come from a middle-aged woman who had recovered from COVID-19. The CDR3 runs from the conserved cysteine through the conserved F or W. The D gene is left open where the match is weak. Expanded clones are given a class, and other clones once, few, many or no size at all.

cdr3_nt cdr3_aa j_call d_call v_call clone_size
TGTGCCAGCAGCCCCGATCGGGAGGCCCCCTACAATGAGCAGTTCTTC CASSPDREAPYNEQFF TRBJ2-1 TRBD2 TRBV14 .
TGTGCCAGCAGCCCGGGGACAGGGTTCTACAATGAGCAGTTCTTC CASSPGTGFYNEQFF TRBJ2-1 TRBD1 TRBV4-2 .
TGTGCCTGGAGTACTCAGGAGGGAGCCAGGTACACCTTC CAWSTQEGARYTF TRBJ1-2 . TRBV30 .
TGTGCCAGCAGCCAAGACAGGGTTTTTGGCTACACCTTC CASSQDRVFGYTF TRBJ1-2 . TRBV3-1/TRBV3-2 once
TGTGCCAGCAGCTTACGCAGGGTTTTAGGAAACACCATATATTTT CASSLRRVLGNTIYF TRBJ1-3 . TRBV7-2 .
TGCAGTCTTAGGCCTAGCGGGAGGTTAGTTGAGCAGTTCTTC CSLRPSGRLVEQFF TRBJ2-1 TRBD2 TRBV29-1 once
TGTGCCAGCAGTCCTTTAGCGGGGATCGCCTACGAGCAGTACTTC CASSPLAGIAYEQYF TRBJ2-7 TRBD2 TRBV2 .
TGTGCCAGCAGTTTTGGCAGGGGGTACTATAATTCACCCCTCCACTTT CASSFGRGYYNSPLHF TRBJ1-6 TRBD1 TRBV27 .
TGTGCCAGTAGTACAGCTGAGGATCAGCCCCAGCATTTT CASSTAEDQPQHF TRBJ1-5 . TRBV19 .
TGTGCCAGCAGTTACTTGGCAGGGACTAGTGAAAAACTGTTTTTT CASSYLAGTSEKLFF TRBJ1-4 . TRBV6-5 .
TGTGCCAGCAGCCAAGTACAGGGCAGGGGGTATTCAGAAGCTTTCTTT CASSQVQGRGYSEAFF TRBJ1-1 TRBD1 TRBV4-2 .
TGTGCCAGCAGCTTAGGACTCGGATCGACAGATACGCAGTATTTT CASSLGLGSTDTQYF TRBJ2-3 . TRBV7-9 .
TGTGCCAGCAGCTTGAGCGGGAGTGGCACCGGGGAGCTGTTTTTT CASSLSGSGTGELFF TRBJ2-2 TRBD2 TRBV7-9 once
TGTGCCACCAGCGGAGGACAGGGTAAGGGTAGCAATCAGCCCCAGCATTTT CATSGGQGKGSNQPQHF TRBJ1-5 TRBD1 TRBV24-1 .
TGTGCCAGCAGCCGCCGTGGAGCGGGGATAGGGAATACGCAGTATTTT CASSRRGAGIGNTQYF TRBJ2-3 TRBD2 TRBV11-2 .
TGTGCCAGCAGCTTAGAGGCGGGCCAAGAGACCCAGTACTTC CASSLEAGQETQYF TRBJ2-5 . TRBV11-3 .
TGTGCCTGGAGCAGGATTGAGGGTCAGCCCCAGCATTTT CAWSRIEGQPQHF TRBJ1-5 . TRBV30 .
TGTGCCAGCAGCGGGGACAGCCGCAGGCCCCAGTACTTC CASSGDSRRPQYF TRBJ2-5 TRBD1 TRBV5-5 .
TGCGCCAGCAGCTTGGAGTTAGCGGGAGGAGCAGATACGCAGTATTTT CASSLELAGGADTQYF TRBJ2-3 TRBD2 TRBV5-1 .
TGTGCCAGCAGGCCCCCTGGGACAGGGCGCACAGATACGCAGTATTTT CASRPPGTGRTDTQYF TRBJ2-3 TRBD1 TRBV27 .
TGTGCCAGCAGTTCTATACTAGCGGGAGTCGGTACGCAGTATTTT CASSSILAGVGTQYF TRBJ2-3 TRBD2 TRBV6-2/TRBV6-3 .
TGTGCCAGCAGCCAGGTGGGGGGGGCGTACAATGAGCAGTTCTTC CASSQVGGAYNEQFF TRBJ2-1 . TRBV3-1/TRBV3-2 .
TGTGCCAGTACTAAGACAGATAGCAATCAGCCCCAGCATTTT CASTKTDSNQPQHF TRBJ1-5 . TRBV19 .
TGTGCCAGCAGCGTAGCGACAGATACGCAGTATTTT CASSVATDTQYF TRBJ2-3 . TRBV9 few
TGTGCCAGCAGCAATCAACGGAACACCATATATTTT CASSNQRNTIYF TRBJ1-3 . TRBV7-9 once
TGTGCCAGCTGTAGGGGCAGGGGACAAGAGACCCAGTACTTC CASCRGRGQETQYF TRBJ2-5 . TRBV28 .
TGTGCCAGCAGCTTAGGAGCGGGAGTATTAGATACGCAGTATTTT CASSLGAGVLDTQYF TRBJ2-3 TRBD2 TRBV7-9 .
TGTGCCAGCAGCGTAGATAGCGTGCCTTCCTACAATGAGCAGTTCTTC CASSVDSVPSYNEQFF TRBJ2-1 . TRBV9 .
TGTGCCAGCAGCCCCCGGGGGGTGCAGCAGCCCCAGCATTTT CASSPRGVQQPQHF TRBJ1-5 . TRBV5-5 .
TGCGCCAGCAGCCAAGATAGGCGGGGAAACACCATATATTTT CASSQDRRGNTIYF TRBJ1-3 . TRBV4-3 .
TGTGCCAGCAGCCAGGGACTTTTTATGGAGCAGTTCTTC CASSQGLFMEQFF TRBJ2-1 . TRBV5-4 .
TGTGCCAGCAGCTTAGGACCGCTAGCGGTGAGGCAGTATTTT CASSLGPLAVRQYF TRBJ2-3 TRBD2 TRBV11-3 .
TGTGCCAGCAGCCCGACAGGGTCTGGCAATCAGCCCCAGCATTTT CASSPTGSGNQPQHF TRBJ1-5 TRBD1 TRBV6-5 few
TGTGCCAGCAGCTTGGCAGGGGGCGTTAACACCGGGGAGCTGTTTTTT CASSLAGGVNTGELFF TRBJ2-2 TRBD1 TRBV5-6 .
TGTGCCAGCTCTCTGGGACAGGGTGAGAGCGAGCAGTACTTC CASSLGQGESEQYF TRBJ2-7 TRBD1 TRBV18 once
TGTGCCAGTAGTACCCGCGGGGGACGGAACACTGAAGCTTTCTTT CASSTRGGRNTEAFF TRBJ1-1 . TRBV19 .
TGTGCCAGCAGCGTTCTCAGCGGGAACACAGATACGCAGTATTTT CASSVLSGNTDTQYF TRBJ2-3 TRBD2 TRBV9 .
TGTGCCAGCAGCGTGGGGGCGGGTTGGGGCACAGATACGCAGTATTTT CASSVGAGWGTDTQYF TRBJ2-3 . TRBV9 .
TGTGCCAGCAGCTTGGGTACAGGGCAGTTCTTC CASSLGTGQFF TRBJ2-1 . TRBV11-1 once
TGTGCCATCTGGGGGGGCGAGAGCTCCTATAATTCACCCCTCCACTTT CAIWGGESSYNSPLHF TRBJ1-6 . TRBV10-3 .
TGCGCCAGCAGCTTGGCCGGGACACCACAAGAGACCCAGTACTTC CASSLAGTPQETQYF TRBJ2-5 . TRBV5-1 .
TGTGCCAGCAGTCTGACTAGCGGGAGAGGCGGAACCGGGGAGCTGTTTTTT CASSLTSGRGGTGELFF TRBJ2-2 TRBD2 TRBV2 .
TGTGCCAGCAGTTCACAGGGGGCGGGCTATGGCTACACCTTC CASSSQGAGYGYTF TRBJ1-2 TRBD1 TRBV28 .
TGTGCCAGCAGTGAACCGGGAGGGGGTGGCTACACCTTC CASSEPGGGGYTF TRBJ1-2 . TRBV6-1 .
TGCAGCGTCGGGACAGGGGGTAATCAGCCCCAGCATTTT CSVGTGGNQPQHF TRBJ1-5 TRBD1 TRBV29-1 once
TGTGCCAGCAGTTTTGTCGCAGGGCACAATGAGCAGTTCTTC CASSFVAGHNEQFF TRBJ2-1 . TRBV28 .
TGCGCCAGCAGACCCGTGGGCAGCTTGAACACTGAAGCTTTCTTT CASRPVGSLNTEAFF TRBJ1-1 . TRBV4-1 .
TGTGCCAGCAGCCGGAGCGGGAGTAATTATATTTATGAGCAGTTCTTC CASSRSGSNYIYEQFF TRBJ2-1 TRBD2 TRBV7-9 .
TGTGCCAGCAGCTTAGCTAGCGGGTACCAAGAGACCCAGTACTTC CASSLASGYQETQYF TRBJ2-5 TRBD2 TRBV11-3 .
TGCAGCGTTGAGGGGGGGACTAGCGGGAGCGAGGGTACGCAGTATTTT CSVEGGTSGSEGTQYF TRBJ2-3 TRBD2 TRBV29-1 many
TGTGCCAGTAGCCCAACCGGCGGGAGGGGGACAGATACGCAGTATTTT CASSPTGGRGTDTQYF TRBJ2-3 TRBD2 TRBV19 .
TGTGCCAGCGGACCCGGGACAGCATCCTACGAGCAGTACTTC CASGPGTASYEQYF TRBJ2-7 TRBD1 TRBV28 .